The 31 T cell receptor beta chains in this list originate from one sample, sequenced in a study of early T cells in non-severe SARS-CoV-2 infection. TCRdb re-analysed the 5' RACE reads in MiXCR, keeping a single row per CDR3 protein. The sample records fewer than 100,000 distinct CDR3 sequences, over 8.5% being singletons. The sample was whole blood. These receptor sequences come from an adult who was a healthcare worker with PCR-confirmed SARS-CoV-2 infection or an uninfected control (not recorded which).

This clonotype was seen at least ten times. The chain couples TRBV7-9 to TRBJ2-1; D is perhaps TRBD1 or TRBD2 (7 bases each). This CDR3 has 20 amino acids. Deletions cut 5 bases from V and 0 bases from J, with 26 bases between. Germline assignment: CDR1 SEHNR and CDR2 FQNEAQ (reference sequence). CDR3 loop: CASSTPTGREPFASYNEQFF. The CDR3 DNA sequence: TGTGCCAGCAGCACCCCGACAGGGAGGGAACCCTTCGCCTCCTACAATGAGCAGTTCTTC.

This clonotype showed up just a few times. This chain connects TRBV11-1 to TRBJ2-5, with 15 bases that match TRBD2. The CDR3 loop spans 18 amino acids. V was pared by 2 bases and J by 3 bases, with 7 bases of the junction left unmatched. Germline V gene sequence: CDR1 SGHAT, CDR2 FQDESV (reference sequence). CDR3 residues: CASSLWTSGRAEKETQYF. The CDR3 DNA sequence: TGTGCCAGCAGCTTATGGACTAGCGGGAGGGCCGAGAAAGAGACCCAGTACTTC. Complete variable domain (other parts from reference TRBV11-1 and TRBJ2-5): EAEVAQSPRYKITEKSQAVAFWCDPISGHATLYWYRQILGQGPELLVQFQDESVVDDSQLPKDRFSAERLKGVDSTLKIQPAELGDSAMYLCASSLWTSGRAEKETQYFGPGTRLLVL.

This clonotype was seen a handful of times. The rearrangement links TRBV5-1 to TRBJ1-1, with 8 bases identical to TRBD1. Losses at the gene ends were 3 bases for V and 0 bases for J; bases not matched to a gene: 4. Germline V gene data show CDR1 as SGHRS and CDR2 as YFSETQ. The CDR3 covers 15 residues. CDR3 in DNA: TGCGCCAGCAGCTGGGAGGGACAGGTGAACACTGAAGCTTTCTTT. This translates into CASSWEGQVNTEAFF.

At least ten counts were recorded for this clonotype. This chain links TRBV7-2 with TRBJ2-7; 8 bases are shared with TRBD2. V lost 5 bases to trimming and J lost 3 bases; unmatched junction nucleotides: 9. CDR1 is SGHTA, CDR2 FQGNSA, per germline. The CDR3 has 15 residues. The CDR3 reads CASSPRGGRFYEQYF. DNA for the CDR3: TGTGCCAGCAGCCCCCGGGGGGGCAGGTTCTACGAGCAGTACTTC.

This clonotype was counted only a few times. V and J are TRBV5-8 and TRBJ2-7; 7 bases are a match to TRBD2. CDR1 and CDR2 (germline): SGHTS, YDEGEE. The CDR3 runs 15 residues. With 4 bases clipped from V and 2 bases from J, the junction kept 9 bases outside the gene matches. Here the CDR3 reads CASSRPGGTTYEQYF. The CDR3 DNA sequence: TGTGCCAGCAGCCGTCCGGGGGGAACTACCTACGAGCAGTACTTC.

This clonotype was recorded a few times. The CDR3 loop reads CASSLRNTQYF. CDR3 DNA: TGTGCCAGCAGTTTGAGAAATACGCAGTATTTT. V and J are TRBV28 and TRBJ2-3; no reliable D call. This CDR3 comprises 11 residues. CDR1 is MDHEN, CDR2 SYDVKM, per germline. The germline V and J ends were trimmed by 3 bases and 7 bases, with 5 bases remaining between them.

This clonotype was recorded at least ten times. The V and J genes are TRBV10-2 and TRBJ2-3; D is undetermined. CDR1 WSHSY and CDR2 SAAADI come from the germline V gene. Deletions cut 10 bases from V and 3 bases from J, with 8 bases between. The CDR3 has 11 amino acids. The CDR3 nucleotides are TGCGCCACCACCGAAACAGATACGCAGTATTTT. Protein sequence: CATTETDTQYF.

In its sample, this clonotype was seen a few times. The chain couples TRBV27 to TRBJ2-3; TRBD1 matches 7 bases. The germline V gene encodes CDR1 MNHEY and CDR2 SMNVEV (reference sequence). Germline trimming cut 7 bases from V and 2 bases from J; bases unmatched to any gene: 6. The CDR3 consists of 14 residues. The CDR3 DNA sequence: TGTGCCAGCACCCCAACAGGGGTCACAGATACGCAGTATTTT. Protein: CASTPTGVTDTQYF.

This clonotype was recorded many times. J is TRBJ2-1 and V is TRBV20-1, with D unresolved. CDR3 length: 12 residues. The V gene's germline CDR1 is DFQATT and CDR2 SNEGSKA (reference sequence). The V end was cut by 6 bases, the J end by 3 bases, with 9 bases between. The DNA of the CDR3 is TGCAGTGCCCTCCGGGTCTACAATGAGCAGTTCTTC. Amino acids: CSALRVYNEQFF.

This clonotype was found many times. The chain uses TRBV10-3 and TRBJ1-1, with D unclear. V dropped 0 bases and J dropped 2 bases, with 7 bases sitting between them. CDR1 is ENHRY, CDR2 SYGVKD, per germline. The CDR3 runs to 14 residues. The CDR3 loop is CAISESGLNTEAFF. CDR3 bases: TGTGCCATCAGTGAGTCCGGCCTCAACACTGAAGCTTTCTTT.

V is TRBV5-1 and J is TRBJ2-1; 9 bases fit TRBD2. The CDR3 contains 15 residues. Trimming removed 3 bases from V and 4 bases from J; junction bases left unmatched: 5. The germline V gene encodes CDR1 SGHRS and CDR2 YFSETQ. The CDR3 DNA follows: TGCGCCAGCAGCTCGTCGACTAGCGGATACAATGAGCAGTTCTTC. Its protein is CASSSSTSGYNEQFF. Complete variable domain (other parts from reference TRBV5-1 and TRBJ2-1): KAGVTQTPRYLIKTRGQQVTLSCSPISGHRSVSWYQQTPGQGLQFLFEYFSETQRNKGNFPGRFSGRQFSNSRSEMNVSTLELGDSALYLCASSSSTSGYNEQFFGPGTRLTVL.

This clonotype appeared many times. This sequence joins TRBV27 and TRBJ2-7; maybe TRBD1 (5 bases). Germline CDR1 MNHEY, CDR2 SMNVEV (reference sequence). The CDR3 runs 14 residues. Trimming left V 8 bases short and J 2 bases short, with 16 bases between. CDR3 nucleotides: TGTGCCAGCTCCCCACGGACACTTGCCTACGAGCAGTACTTC. It encodes CASSPRTLAYEQYF.

There are many counts of this clonotype. CDR3 DNA: TGTGCCAGCAGTTTAAAGTACAAGAGCTACACTGAAGCTTTCTTT. As protein: CASSLKYKSYTEAFF. J is TRBJ1-1 and V is TRBV27; D uncertain. This CDR3 contains 15 residues. Germline CDR1 MNHEY, CDR2 SMNVEV (reference sequence). V lost 2 bases, J lost 3 bases, and 13 bases lay in between.

This clonotype has at least ten counts. The gene calls are TRBV28 and TRBJ1-5, with TRBD1 matching over 12 bases. Germline CDR1 reads MDHEN; CDR2 reads SYDVKM. CDR3 length equals 18 residues. J gave up 2 bases and V 2 bases, and 7 bases lay outside the gene matches. CDR3 in amino acids: CASSLGTGGITGNQPQHF. CDR3 coding DNA: TGTGCCAGCAGTTTAGGGACAGGGGGCATAACTGGCAATCAGCCCCAGCATTTT.

This clonotype was counted many times. V and J are TRBV12-3 or TRBV12-4 and TRBJ2-5; D uncertain. This CDR3 has 14 residues. Trimming cost V 3 bases and J 4 bases, with 12 bases left between them. The CDR3 sequence: CASSFGEGVETQYF. The CDR3 DNA reads TGTGCCAGCAGTTTTGGGGAAGGCGTAGAGACCCAGTACTTC.

V usage is TRBV25-1 and J usage is TRBJ2-1; the D gene is possibly TRBD1 (5 bases). The CDR3 consists of 15 residues. CDR1 is MGHDK, CDR2 SYGVNS, per germline. The ends were cut back, 2 bases at V and 0 bases at J, with 8 bases in the middle. CDR3 sequence reads: CASSETGSSYNEQFF. The CDR3 coding sequence is TGTGCCAGCAGTGAAACAGGAAGCTCCTACAATGAGCAGTTCTTC.

The J gene is TRBJ2-3, the V gene TRBV7-2; TRBD2 agrees at 10 bases. The V gene's germline CDR1 is SGHTA and CDR2 FQGNSA. The length of the CDR3 is 16 residues. V trimming: 2 bases; J trimming: 0 bases; junction bases outside the gene matches: 2. The chain's CDR3 is CASSLLAGGSTDTQYF. In DNA, the CDR3 is TGTGCCAGCAGCTTATTAGCGGGGGGCAGCACAGATACGCAGTATTTT.

V gene TRBV28 combines with J gene TRBJ2-7; no clear D. The CDR3 is 14 amino acids. Germline CDR1 and CDR2: MDHEN and SYDVKM. Trimming left V 4 bases short and J 3 bases short, with 13 bases between. The CDR3 protein is CASSSQSHFYEQYF. The CDR3 DNA reads TGTGCCAGCAGTTCCCAGAGCCACTTCTACGAGCAGTACTTC.

This clonotype was seen ten or more times. J is TRBJ2-3 and V is TRBV6-4, with D maybe TRBD2 (5 bases). The CDR3 has 17 residues. Trimming stripped 6 bases from V and 5 bases from J, with 24 bases between. Germline lookup yields CDR1 MRHNA and CDR2 SNTAGT. The CDR3 loop reads CASSLDGSVVLLDTQYF. CDR3 nucleotide sequence: TGTGCCAGCAGCCTCGATGGGAGTGTCGTGCTTTTAGATACGCAGTATTTT.

V gene TRBV20-1 combines with J gene TRBJ2-3, with unresolved D. The CDR3 runs 13 residues. In germline, CDR1 is DFQATT, CDR2 SNEGSKA (reference sequence). The V end was cut by 3 bases, the J end by 2 bases, with 9 bases between. The CDR3 DNA is TGCAGTGCTAGCGCCGGATACACAGATACGCAGTATTTT. This codes for CSASAGYTDTQYF.

This clonotype was counted many times. CDR3 sequence (DNA): TGTGCCAGCAGGATCGGCCCAAGCTCTTGGGAGCAGTACTTC. Translated, it gives CASRIGPSSWEQYF. This rearrangement joins TRBV2 to TRBJ2-7; D gene uncertain. There are 14 residues in the CDR3. V lost 6 bases, J lost 7 bases, and 19 bases lay in between. From germline, CDR1 is SNHLY and CDR2 FYNNEI. The full variable domain, completed using reference TRBV2 and TRBJ2-7, is EPEVTQTPSHQVTQMGQEVILRCVPISNHLYFYWYRQILGQKVEFLVSFYNNEISEKSEIFDDQFSVERPDGSNFTLKIRSTKLEDSAMYFCASRIGPSSWEQYFGPGTRLTVT.

This clonotype turned up a few times. The rearrangement uses TRBV4-1 and TRBJ2-1; the match to TRBD2 covers 11 bases. V gave up 4 bases and J gave up 1 base; unmatched junction bases: 0. Germline V lookup: CDR1 MGHRA, CDR2 YSYEKL. The CDR3 spans 15 residues. CDR3: CASSRTSGSYNEQFF. The CDR3, as DNA: TGCGCCAGCAGCCGGACTAGCGGGTCCTACAATGAGCAGTTCTTC.

There are a few counts of this clonotype. This sequence joins TRBV11-2 and TRBJ2-2, with no clear D. Per the germline V gene, CDR1 is SGHAT and CDR2 is FQNNGV. V was cut by 1 base and J by 4 bases, with 7 bases left in between. This CDR3 is built from 14 residues. In DNA, the CDR3 is TGTGCCAGCAGCTTAGGGCGGAGCACCGGGGAGCTGTTTTTT. As protein: CASSLGRSTGELFF.

The V call is TRBV10-3, the J call TRBJ2-3; 8 nucleotides line up with TRBD1. Germline V gene sequence: CDR1 ENHRY, CDR2 SYGVKD. The CDR3 covers 14 residues. Losses at the gene ends were 8 bases for V and 6 bases for J; bases not matched to a gene: 10. The CDR3 is CAIGPRQGPDTQYF. The CDR3 DNA reads as TGTGCCATCGGCCCCCGACAGGGGCCCGATACGCAGTATTTT.

This clonotype turned up a few times. This CDR3 reads CSGGLGAGNTDTQYF. The CDR3 DNA is TGCAGTGGAGGACTGGGGGCGGGGAACACAGATACGCAGTATTTT. This chain links TRBV20-1 with TRBJ2-3, with D perhaps being TRBD1 or TRBD2 (6 bases each). Trimming left V 7 bases short and J 2 bases short, with 19 bases between. Germline V gene sequence: CDR1 DFQATT, CDR2 SNEGSKA (reference sequence). The CDR3 extends over 15 amino acids.

This clonotype was counted only a few times. This rearrangement joins TRBV12-3 or TRBV12-4 to TRBJ2-3; D not certain. The CDR3 sequence is 14 residues long. V was cut by 3 bases and J by 2 bases, with 9 bases left in between. CDR3 in amino acids: CASSFGLVTDTQYF. Here the CDR3 DNA reads TGTGCCAGCAGTTTTGGCCTAGTCACAGATACGCAGTATTTT.

The rearrangement uses TRBV7-2 and TRBJ2-1, with D possibly matching TRBD2 (6 bases). The V end was cut by 4 bases, the J end by 5 bases, with 9 bases between. This CDR3 has 13 residues. Germline CDR1 reads SGHTA; CDR2 reads FQGNSA. Here the CDR3 reads CASSSRLDNEQFF. CDR3 bases: TGTGCCAGCAGCTCCCGACTAGACAATGAGCAGTTCTTC.

This clonotype has at least ten counts. The chain recombines TRBV20-1 with TRBJ1-5, with a tentative D call TRBD1 (6 bases). This CDR3 spans 14 amino acids. Germline loops: CDR1 DFQATT, CDR2 SNEGSKA (reference sequence). The V end lost 0 bases, the J end lost 5 bases, and 11 bases lay between the germline ends. CDR3 in DNA: TGCAGTGCTAGAGATACAGGGCTGGATCAGCCCCAGCATTTT. As protein: CSARDTGLDQPQHF.

This clonotype was observed at least ten times. This rearrangement joins TRBV7-3 to TRBJ2-5, with D tentatively TRBD1 or TRBD2 (7 bases each). The CDR3 is made up of 13 amino acids. V was trimmed by 6 bases and J by 5 bases, leaving 13 bases between them. Germline CDR1 is SGHTA and CDR2 is FQGTGA. Written as DNA, the CDR3 is TGTGCCAGCAGTCGACAGGGAGGGGAGACCCAGTACTTC. It translates to CASSRQGGETQYF.

This clonotype was observed many times. The chain uses TRBV27 and TRBJ2-7; no firm D call. This CDR3 spans 15 amino acids. Germline V gene data show CDR1 as MNHEY and CDR2 as SMNVEV (reference sequence). Trimming shortened V by 3 bases and J by 0 bases, and 12 bases separated the two germline ends. The CDR3 coding sequence is TGTGCCAGCAGTTTGGCAGGCGCAAACTCCTACGAGCAGTACTTC. Translation: CASSLAGANSYEQYF.

This clonotype has a count of ten or more. This sequence joins TRBV2 and TRBJ2-6, with unresolved D. CDR1 is SNHLY and CDR2 is FYNNEI in the germline V gene. The length of the CDR3 is 14 residues. Between the trimmed V and J ends, which lost 11 bases and 0 bases, there was a span of 11 bases. CDR3 sequence (DNA): TGTGCCCTACAATCGTTCTCTGGGGCCAACGTCCTGACTTTC. Residues: CALQSFSGANVLTF.